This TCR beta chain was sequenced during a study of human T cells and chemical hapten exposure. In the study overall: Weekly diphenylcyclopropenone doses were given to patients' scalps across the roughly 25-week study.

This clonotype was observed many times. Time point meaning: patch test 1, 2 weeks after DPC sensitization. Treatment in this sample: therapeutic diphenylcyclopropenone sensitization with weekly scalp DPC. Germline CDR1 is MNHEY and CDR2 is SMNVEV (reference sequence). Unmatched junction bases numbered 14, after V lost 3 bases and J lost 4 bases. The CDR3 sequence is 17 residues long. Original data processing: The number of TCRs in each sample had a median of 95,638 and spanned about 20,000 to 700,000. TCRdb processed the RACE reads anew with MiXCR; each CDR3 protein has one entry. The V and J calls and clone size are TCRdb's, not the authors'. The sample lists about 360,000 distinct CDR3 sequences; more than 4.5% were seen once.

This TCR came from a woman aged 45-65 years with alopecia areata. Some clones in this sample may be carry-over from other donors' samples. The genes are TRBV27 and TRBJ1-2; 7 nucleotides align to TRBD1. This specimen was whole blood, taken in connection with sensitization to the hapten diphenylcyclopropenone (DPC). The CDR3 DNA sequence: TGTGCCAGCAGTTTCCCCCAGGGGACCGACAGGGCCTATGGCTACACCTTC. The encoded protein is CASSFPQGTDRAYGYTF.